This T cell receptor (beta chain) was identified during a study of cytomegalovirus exposure and HLA in healthy donors. The primer mix had 60 Vbeta and 13 Jbeta primers. The table came from immunoSEQ multiplex PCR; TCRdb's copy has only in-frame clones and leaves some out. The data hold 100,000 to 150,000 clones, with 83% observed a single time. CDR1 and CDR2 from the germline V gene are SGHRS and YFSETQ. The CDR3 contains 16 residues. Trimming removed 5 bases from V and 2 bases from J; junction bases left unmatched: 9. This chain uses TRBV5-1 with TRBJ2-3; 9 nucleotides align to TRBD1. The sample comprised PBMCs. The origin of this receptor is a man aged 18 to 29 in good health and CMV-seropositive. The CDR3 is CASSSTGQGTTDTQYF. The DNA of the CDR3 is TGCGCCAGCAGTTCTACCGGACAGGGGACCACAGATACGCAGTATTTT.